This passage covers 5 T cell receptor beta chains from one sample sequenced in a study of blood T cells in healthy people across ages. A second PCR of roughly 7 to 11 cycles used a sample-barcoded 5' primer and a J-beta primer mix. TCRdb processed the 5' RACE reads anew with MiXCR; each CDR3 protein has one entry. The repertoire consists of around 1.5 million distinct CDR3 sequences, with approximately 38% occurring once and the leading ten covering 7% to 9.5%. The sequenced sample consisted of blood. The origin of the receptors is a woman younger than 30 in good health.

The chain uses TRBV5-4 and TRBJ2-4; D might be TRBD2 (5 bases). The J call may not be correct, given that the DNA end is closer to TRBJ2-5. This CDR3 has 14 residues. CDR1 and CDR2 (germline): SGHNT, YYREEE (reference sequence). CDR3 nucleotides: TGTGCCAGCAGAGTGGACTTGACAACGCAGACCCAGTACTTC. It specifies CASRVDLTTQTQYF.

A note on this clonotype: Possible read error: a much larger clone is one base away. The genes are TRBV2 and TRBJ1-2; D uncertain. This CDR3 region has 12 residues. The germline CDR1 and CDR2 sequences are SNHLY and FYNNEI. V was trimmed by 2 bases and J by 2 bases, leaving 3 bases between them. The CDR3 bases are TGTGCCAGCAGTGAATTCAACTATGGCTACACCTTC. Its protein is CASSEFNYGYTF.

J is TRBJ2-7 and V is TRBV6-1, with D uncertain. From germline, CDR1 is MNHNS and CDR2 SASEGT. Trimming took off 8 bases at V and 2 bases at J, with 13 bases between the two ends. The CDR3 spans 13 residues. In nucleotides, the CDR3 is TGTGCCAGCCGGAAGGGTGGAACCTACGAGCAGTACTTC. Its translation: CASRKGGTYEQYF.

The rearrangement links TRBV4-1 to TRBJ2-1; D unclear. Per the germline V gene, CDR1 is MGHRA and CDR2 is YSYEKL. There are 16 residues in the CDR3. V was pared by 0 bases and J by 7 bases, with 16 bases between. The CDR3 sequence: CASSQDYWREGNEQFF. The CDR3 DNA sequence: TGCGCCAGCAGCCAAGATTACTGGCGCGAAGGGAATGAGCAGTTCTTC.

The table lists this clonotype with a few counts. The CDR3 DNA sequence: TGTGCCAGCAGTCTGAATACCGGGACGGCCTTAGGCGAGCAGTACTTC. Amino acid sequence: CASSLNTGTALGEQYF. The chain couples TRBV12-3 or TRBV12-4 to TRBJ2-7, with D perhaps TRBD1 or TRBD2 (5 bases each). V lost 5 bases and J 6 bases, leaving 23 bases between the germline ends. This CDR3 has 16 residues.